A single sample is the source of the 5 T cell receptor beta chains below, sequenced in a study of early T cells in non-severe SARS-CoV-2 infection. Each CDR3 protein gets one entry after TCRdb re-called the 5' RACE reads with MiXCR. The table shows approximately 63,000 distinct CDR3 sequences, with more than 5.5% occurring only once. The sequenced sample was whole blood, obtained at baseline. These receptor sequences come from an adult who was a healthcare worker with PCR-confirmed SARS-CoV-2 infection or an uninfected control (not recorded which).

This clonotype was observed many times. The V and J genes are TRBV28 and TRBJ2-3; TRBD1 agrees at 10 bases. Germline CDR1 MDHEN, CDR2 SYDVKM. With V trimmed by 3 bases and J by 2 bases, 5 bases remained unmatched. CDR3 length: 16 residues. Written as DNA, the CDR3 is TGTGCCAGCAGTTTGACAGGGGGCTCGTTCACAGATACGCAGTATTTT. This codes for CASSLTGGSFTDTQYF. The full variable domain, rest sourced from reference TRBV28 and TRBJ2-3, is DVKVTQSSRYLVKRTGEKVFLECVQDMDHENMFWYRQDPGLGLRLIYFSYDVKMKEKGDIPEGYSVSREKKERFSLILESASTNQTSMYLCASSLTGGSFTDTQYFGPGTRLTVL.

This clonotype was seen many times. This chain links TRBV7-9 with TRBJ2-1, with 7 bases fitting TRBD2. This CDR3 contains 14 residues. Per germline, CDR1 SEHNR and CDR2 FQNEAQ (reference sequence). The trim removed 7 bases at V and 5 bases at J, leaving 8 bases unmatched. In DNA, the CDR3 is TGTGCCAGCAACCAGGGAGGGACCCACAATGAGCAGTTCTTC. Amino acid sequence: CASNQGGTHNEQFF.

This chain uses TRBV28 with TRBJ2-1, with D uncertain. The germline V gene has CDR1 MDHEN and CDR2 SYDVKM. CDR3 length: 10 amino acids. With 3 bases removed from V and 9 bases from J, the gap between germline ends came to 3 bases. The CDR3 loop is CASSFGEQFF. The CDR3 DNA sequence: TGTGCCAGCAGTTTTGGTGAGCAGTTCTTC.

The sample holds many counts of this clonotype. The CDR3 region is CASSPSAVGTGELFF. In nucleotides, the CDR3 is TGTGCCAGCAGTCCGTCAGCAGTCGGGACCGGGGAGCTGTTTTTT. The chain recombines TRBV28 with TRBJ2-2; D gene uncertain. The CDR3 consists of 15 residues. Trimming shortened V by 5 bases and J by 5 bases, and 15 bases separated the two germline ends. Germline lookup yields CDR1 MDHEN and CDR2 SYDVKM.

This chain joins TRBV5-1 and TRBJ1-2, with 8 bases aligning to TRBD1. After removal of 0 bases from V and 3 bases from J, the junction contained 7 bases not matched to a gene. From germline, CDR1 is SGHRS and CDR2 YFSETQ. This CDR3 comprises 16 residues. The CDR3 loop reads CASSLAPGGADYGYTF. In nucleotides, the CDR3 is TGCGCCAGCAGCTTGGCCCCAGGGGGCGCGGACTATGGCTACACCTTC.